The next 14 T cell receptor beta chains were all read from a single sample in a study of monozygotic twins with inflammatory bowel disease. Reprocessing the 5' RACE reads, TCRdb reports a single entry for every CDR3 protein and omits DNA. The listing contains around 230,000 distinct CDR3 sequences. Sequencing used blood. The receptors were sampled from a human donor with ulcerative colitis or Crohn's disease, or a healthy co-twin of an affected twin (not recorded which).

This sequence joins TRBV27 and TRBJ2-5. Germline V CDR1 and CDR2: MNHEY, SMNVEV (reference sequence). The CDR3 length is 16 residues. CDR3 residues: CASSSRYPPRKETQYF.

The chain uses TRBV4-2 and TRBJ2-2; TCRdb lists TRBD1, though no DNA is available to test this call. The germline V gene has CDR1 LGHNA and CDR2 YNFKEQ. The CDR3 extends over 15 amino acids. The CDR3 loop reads CACRDGGAHTGELFF.

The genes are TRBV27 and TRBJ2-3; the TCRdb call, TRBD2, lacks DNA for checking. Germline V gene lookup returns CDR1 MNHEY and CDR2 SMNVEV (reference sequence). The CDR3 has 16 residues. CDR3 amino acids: CASSRLAVKDTDTQYF.

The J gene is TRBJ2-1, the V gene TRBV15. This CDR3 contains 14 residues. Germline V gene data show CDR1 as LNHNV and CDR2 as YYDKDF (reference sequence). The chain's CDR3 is CATSPTSSYNEQFF.

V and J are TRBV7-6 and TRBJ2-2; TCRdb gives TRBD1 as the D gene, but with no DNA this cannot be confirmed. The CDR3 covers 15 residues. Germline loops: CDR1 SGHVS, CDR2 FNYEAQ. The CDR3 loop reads CASSFTGWGTGELFF.

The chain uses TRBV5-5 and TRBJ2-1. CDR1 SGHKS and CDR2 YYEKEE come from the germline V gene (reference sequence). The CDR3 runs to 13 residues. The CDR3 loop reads CASSFVPYNEQFF.

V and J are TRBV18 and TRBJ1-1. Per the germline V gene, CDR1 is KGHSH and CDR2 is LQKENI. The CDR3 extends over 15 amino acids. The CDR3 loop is CASSPDTLGNTEAFF.

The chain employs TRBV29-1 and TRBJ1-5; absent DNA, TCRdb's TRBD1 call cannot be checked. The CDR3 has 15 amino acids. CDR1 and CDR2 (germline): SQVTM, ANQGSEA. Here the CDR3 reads CSVKSTGSGNQPQHF.

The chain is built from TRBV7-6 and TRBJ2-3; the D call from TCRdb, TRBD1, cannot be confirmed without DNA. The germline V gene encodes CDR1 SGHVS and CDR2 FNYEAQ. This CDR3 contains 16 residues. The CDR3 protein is CASSLDAGAGSDTQYF.

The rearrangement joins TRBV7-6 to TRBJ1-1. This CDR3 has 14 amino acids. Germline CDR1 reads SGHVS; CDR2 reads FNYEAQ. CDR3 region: CASSNTEGGTEAFF.

CDR3 in amino acids: CSVLARGPGQQNEKLFF. This rearrangement joins TRBV29-1 to TRBJ1-4; TCRdb's assignment of TRBD1 cannot be checked, as there is no DNA. The germline gives CDR1 SQVTM, CDR2 ANQGSEA. The CDR3 sequence is 17 residues long.

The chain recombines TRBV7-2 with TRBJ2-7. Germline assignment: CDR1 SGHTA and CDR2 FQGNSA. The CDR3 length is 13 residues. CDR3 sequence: CASSFQWVGEQYF.

The CDR3 loop is CASAGDSGEQYF. V gene TRBV7-9 combines with J gene TRBJ2-7; the D call from TCRdb, TRBD1, cannot be confirmed without DNA. The CDR3 totals 12 residues. Germline assignment: CDR1 SEHNR and CDR2 FQNEAQ (reference sequence). Full variable domain (missing parts from reference TRBV7-9 and TRBJ2-7): DTGVSQNPRHKITKRGQNVTFRCDPISEHNRLYWYRQTLGQGPEFLTYFQNEAQLEKSRLLSDRFSAERPKGSFSTLEIQRTEQGDSAMYLCASAGDSGEQYFGPGTRLTVT.

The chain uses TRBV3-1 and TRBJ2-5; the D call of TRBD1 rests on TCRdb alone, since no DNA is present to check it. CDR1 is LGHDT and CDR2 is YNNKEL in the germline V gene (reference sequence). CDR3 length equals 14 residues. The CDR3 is CASSQDTPGETQYF.